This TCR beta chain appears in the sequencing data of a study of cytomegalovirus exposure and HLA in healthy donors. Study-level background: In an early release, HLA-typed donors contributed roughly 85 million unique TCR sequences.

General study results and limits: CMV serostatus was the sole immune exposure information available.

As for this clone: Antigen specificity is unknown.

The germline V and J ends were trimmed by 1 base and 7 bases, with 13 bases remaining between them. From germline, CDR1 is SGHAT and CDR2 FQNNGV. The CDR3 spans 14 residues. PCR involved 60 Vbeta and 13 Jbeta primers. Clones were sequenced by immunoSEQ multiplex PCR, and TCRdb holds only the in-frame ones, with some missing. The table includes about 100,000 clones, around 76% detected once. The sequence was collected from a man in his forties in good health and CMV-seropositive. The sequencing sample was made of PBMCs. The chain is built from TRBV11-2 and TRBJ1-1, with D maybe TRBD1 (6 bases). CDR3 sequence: CASSLVPGAVEAFF. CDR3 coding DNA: TGTGCCAGCAGCTTAGTTCCAGGGGCGGTTGAAGCTTTCTTT.